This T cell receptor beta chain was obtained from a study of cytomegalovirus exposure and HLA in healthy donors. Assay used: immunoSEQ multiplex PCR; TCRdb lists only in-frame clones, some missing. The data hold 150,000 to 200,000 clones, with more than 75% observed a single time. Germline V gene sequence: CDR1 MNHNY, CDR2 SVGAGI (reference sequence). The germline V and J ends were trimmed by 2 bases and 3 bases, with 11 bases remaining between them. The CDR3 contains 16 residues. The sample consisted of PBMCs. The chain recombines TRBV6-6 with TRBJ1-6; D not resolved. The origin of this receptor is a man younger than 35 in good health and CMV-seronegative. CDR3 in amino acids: CASSYRAEIYNSPLHF. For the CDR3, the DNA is TGTGCCAGCAGTTACCGTGCAGAAATCTATAATTCACCCCTCCACTTT.